This is a list of T cell receptor beta chains from one sample in a study of cytomegalovirus exposure and HLA in healthy donors. The assay was immunoSEQ multiplex PCR, and TCRdb's table has in-frame clones only and misses some. The sample totals fewer than 200,000 clones. The sequencing input was PBMCs. The receptors stem from a young man in good health and CMV-seronegative. The CDR3 runs from the conserved cysteine through the conserved F or W. The D gene is left open where the match is weak.

d_gene,j_gene,v_gene,CDR3aa,CDR3nt
TRBD1,TRBJ2-5,TRBV7-2,CASSLEGQGLTQYF,TGTGCCAGCAGCTTAGAGGGACAGGGGTTAACCCAGTACTTC
TRBD1,TRBJ1-2,TRBV27,CASSLTGANYGYTF,TGTGCCAGCAGTTTAACAGGGGCAAACTATGGCTACACCTTC
TRBD2,TRBJ2-1,TRBV2,CASSEAKAGAEQFF,TGTGCCAGCAGTGAAGCAAAAGCGGGAGCTGAGCAGTTCTTC
TRBD2,TRBJ2-1,TRBV9,CASSVAGGSYNEQFF,TGTGCCAGCAGCGTAGCGGGGGGATCCTACAATGAGCAGTTCTTC
-,TRBJ2-5,TRBV11-3,CASSSTGLETQYF,TGTGCCAGCAGCTCAACAGGGTTGGAGACCCAGTACTTC
-,TRBJ2-5,TRBV21-1,CASSSGEREMETQYF,TGTGCCAGCAGCAGTGGTGAGCGGGAAATGGAGACCCAGTACTTC
TRBD1,TRBJ2-7,TRBV19,CASSYGGQDGSYEQYF,TGTGCCAGTAGTTATGGGGGACAGGACGGGTCCTACGAGCAGTACTTC
-,TRBJ1-2,TRBV2,CASILDSSPGYTF,-
-,TRBJ2-2,TRBV9,CASSRPGLNTGELFF,TGTGCCAGCTCACGCCCAGGCCTGAACACCGGGGAGCTGTTTTTT
TRBD2,TRBJ2-5,TRBV7-6,CASSHTSGGRTQYF,TGTGCCAGCAGCCATACTAGCGGGGGCCGGACCCAGTACTTC
-,TRBJ2-7,TRBV7-2,CASSLVSGEDEQYF,TGTGCCAGCAGCTTAGTCTCCGGGGAAGACGAGCAGTACTTC
TRBD1,TRBJ1-2,TRBV28,CASSPRDRADYGYTF,TGTGCCAGCAGTCCGCGGGACAGGGCGGACTATGGCTACACCTTC
TRBD2,TRBJ2-7,TRBV9,CASSASGRAGEQYF,TGTGCCAGCAGCGCTAGCGGGAGGGCCGGGGAGCAGTACTTC
TRBD2,TRBJ2-5,TRBV4-2,CASSPSGVAGGRETQYF,TGTGCCAGCAGCCCTTCCGGCGTGGCGGGGGGGCGGGAGACCCAGTACTTC
-,TRBJ2-7,TRBV27,CASTVRGGEYEQYF,TGTGCCAGCACCGTCCGAGGCGGAGAGTACGAGCAGTACTTC
TRBD2,TRBJ2-7,TRBV7-2,CASSIAGVLYEQYF,TGTGCCAGCAGTATAGCGGGGGTCCTCTACGAGCAGTACTTC
-,TRBJ2-2,TRBV4-1,CASSQISGMVAGELFF,TGTGCCAGCAGCCAAATTTCAGGGATGGTGGCCGGGGAGCTGTTTTTT